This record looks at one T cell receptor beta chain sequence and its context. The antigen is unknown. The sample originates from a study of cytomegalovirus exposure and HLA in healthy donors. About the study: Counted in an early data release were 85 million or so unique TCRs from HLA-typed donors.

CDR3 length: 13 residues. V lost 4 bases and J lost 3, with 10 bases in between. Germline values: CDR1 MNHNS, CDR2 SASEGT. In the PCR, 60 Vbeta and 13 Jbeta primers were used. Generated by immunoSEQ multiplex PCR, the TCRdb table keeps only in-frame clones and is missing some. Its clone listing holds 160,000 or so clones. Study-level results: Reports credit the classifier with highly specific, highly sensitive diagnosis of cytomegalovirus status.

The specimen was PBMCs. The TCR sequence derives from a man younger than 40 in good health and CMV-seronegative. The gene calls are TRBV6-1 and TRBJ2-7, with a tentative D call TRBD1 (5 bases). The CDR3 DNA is TGTGCCAGCAGTGCTAGGGGATTCTACGAGCAGTACTTC. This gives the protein CASSARGFYEQYF.